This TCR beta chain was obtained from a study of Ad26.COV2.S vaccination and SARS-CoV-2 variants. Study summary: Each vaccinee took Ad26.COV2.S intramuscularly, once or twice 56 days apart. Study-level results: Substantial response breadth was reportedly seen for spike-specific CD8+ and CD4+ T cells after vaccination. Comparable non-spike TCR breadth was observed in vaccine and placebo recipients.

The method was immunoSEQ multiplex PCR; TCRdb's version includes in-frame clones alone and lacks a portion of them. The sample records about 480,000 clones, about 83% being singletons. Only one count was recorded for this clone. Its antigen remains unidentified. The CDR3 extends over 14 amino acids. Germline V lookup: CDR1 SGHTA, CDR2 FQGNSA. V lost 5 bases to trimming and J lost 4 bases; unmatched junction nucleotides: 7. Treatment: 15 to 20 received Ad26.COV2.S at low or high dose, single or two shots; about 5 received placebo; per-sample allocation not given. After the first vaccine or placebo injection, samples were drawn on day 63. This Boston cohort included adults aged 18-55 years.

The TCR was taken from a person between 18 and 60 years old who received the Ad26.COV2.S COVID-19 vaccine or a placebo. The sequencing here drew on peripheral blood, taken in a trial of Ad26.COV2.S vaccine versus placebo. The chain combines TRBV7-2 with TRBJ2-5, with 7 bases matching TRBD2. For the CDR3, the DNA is TGTGCCAGCAGCCCTGGGACTATCGGAGAGACCCAGTACTTC. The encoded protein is CASSPGTIGETQYF. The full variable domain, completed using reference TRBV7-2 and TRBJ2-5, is GAGVSQSPSNKVTEKGKDVELRCDPISGHTALYWYRQSLGQGLEFLIYFQGNSAPDKSGLPSDRFSAERTGGSVSTLTIQRTQQEDSAVYLCASSPGTIGETQYFGPGTRLLVL.